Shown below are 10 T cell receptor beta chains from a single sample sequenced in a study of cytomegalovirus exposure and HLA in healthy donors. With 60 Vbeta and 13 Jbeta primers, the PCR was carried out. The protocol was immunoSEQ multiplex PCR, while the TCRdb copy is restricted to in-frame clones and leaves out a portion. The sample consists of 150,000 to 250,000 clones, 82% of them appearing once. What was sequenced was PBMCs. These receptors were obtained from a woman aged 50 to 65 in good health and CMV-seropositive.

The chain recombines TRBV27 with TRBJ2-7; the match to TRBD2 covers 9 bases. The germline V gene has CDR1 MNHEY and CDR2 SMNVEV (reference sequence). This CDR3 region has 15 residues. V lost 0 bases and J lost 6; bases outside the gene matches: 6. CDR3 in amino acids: CASSLSSAGGGEQYF. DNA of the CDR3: TGTGCCAGCAGTTTATCGAGTGCGGGAGGGGGCGAGCAGTACTTC.

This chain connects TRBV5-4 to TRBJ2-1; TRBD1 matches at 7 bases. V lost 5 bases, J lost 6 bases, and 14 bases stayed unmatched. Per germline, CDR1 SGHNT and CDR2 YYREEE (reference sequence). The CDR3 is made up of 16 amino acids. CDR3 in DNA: TGTGCCAGCAGTTACCACCGGGACAGCCTACTCAATGAGCAGTTCTTC. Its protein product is CASSYHRDSLLNEQFF.

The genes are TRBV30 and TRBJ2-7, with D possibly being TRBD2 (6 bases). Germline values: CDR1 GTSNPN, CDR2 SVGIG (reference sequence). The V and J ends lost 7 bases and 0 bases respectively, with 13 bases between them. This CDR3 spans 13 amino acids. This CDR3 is CASLTGSSYEQYF. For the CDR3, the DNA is TGTGCCTCCTTAACCGGGAGCTCCTACGAGCAGTACTTC. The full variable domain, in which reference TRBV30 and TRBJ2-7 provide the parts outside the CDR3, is SQTIHQWPATLVQPVGSPLSLECTVEGTSNPNLYWYRQAAGRGLQLLFYSVGIGQISSEVPQNLSASRPQDRQFILSSKKLLLSDSGFYLCASLTGSSYEQYFGPGTRLTVT.

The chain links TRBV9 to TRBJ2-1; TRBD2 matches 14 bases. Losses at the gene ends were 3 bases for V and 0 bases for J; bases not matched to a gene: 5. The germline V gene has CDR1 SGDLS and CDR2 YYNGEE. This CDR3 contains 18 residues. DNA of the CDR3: TGTGCCAGCAGCGCCGGGACTAGCGGGAGCAGCTCCTACAATGAGCAGTTCTTC. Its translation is CASSAGTSGSSSYNEQFF.

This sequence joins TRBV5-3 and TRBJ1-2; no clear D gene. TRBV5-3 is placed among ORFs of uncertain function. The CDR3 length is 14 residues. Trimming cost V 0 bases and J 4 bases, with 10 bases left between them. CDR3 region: CARSLDGVPYGYTF. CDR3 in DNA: TGTGCCAGAAGCTTGGACGGGGTGCCCTATGGCTACACCTTC.

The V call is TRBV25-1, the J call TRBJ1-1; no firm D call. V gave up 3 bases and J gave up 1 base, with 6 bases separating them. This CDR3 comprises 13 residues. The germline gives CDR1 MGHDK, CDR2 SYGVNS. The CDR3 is CASSDLKNTEAFF. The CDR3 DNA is TGTGCCAGCAGTGATTTAAAGAACACTGAAGCTTTCTTT.

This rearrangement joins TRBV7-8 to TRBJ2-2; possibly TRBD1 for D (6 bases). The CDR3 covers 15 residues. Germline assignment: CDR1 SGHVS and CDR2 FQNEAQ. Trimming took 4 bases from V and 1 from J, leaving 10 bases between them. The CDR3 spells CASSWQGQNTGELFF. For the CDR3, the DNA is TGTGCCAGCAGCTGGCAGGGACAGAACACCGGGGAGCTGTTTTTT.

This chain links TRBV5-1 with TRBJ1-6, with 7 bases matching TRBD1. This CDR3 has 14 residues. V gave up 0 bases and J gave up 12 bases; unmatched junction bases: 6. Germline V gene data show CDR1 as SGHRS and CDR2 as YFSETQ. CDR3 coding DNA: TGCGCCAGCAGCTTGGAGTCAGGGGGACGACCCCTCCACTTT. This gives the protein CASSLESGGRPLHF.

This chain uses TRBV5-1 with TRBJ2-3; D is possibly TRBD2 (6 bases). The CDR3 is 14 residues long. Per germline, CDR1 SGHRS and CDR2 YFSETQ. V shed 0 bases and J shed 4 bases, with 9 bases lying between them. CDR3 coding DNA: TGCGCCAGCAGCTTGGACGGGAGTGCAGATACGCAGTATTTT. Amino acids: CASSLDGSADTQYF.

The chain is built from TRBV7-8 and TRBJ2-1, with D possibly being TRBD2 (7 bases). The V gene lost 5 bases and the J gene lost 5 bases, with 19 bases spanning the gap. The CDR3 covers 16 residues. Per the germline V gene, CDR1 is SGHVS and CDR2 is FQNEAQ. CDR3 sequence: CASSQRGGLINNEQFF. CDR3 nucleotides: TGTGCCAGCAGCCAGAGGGGGGGCCTCATAAACAATGAGCAGTTCTTC.